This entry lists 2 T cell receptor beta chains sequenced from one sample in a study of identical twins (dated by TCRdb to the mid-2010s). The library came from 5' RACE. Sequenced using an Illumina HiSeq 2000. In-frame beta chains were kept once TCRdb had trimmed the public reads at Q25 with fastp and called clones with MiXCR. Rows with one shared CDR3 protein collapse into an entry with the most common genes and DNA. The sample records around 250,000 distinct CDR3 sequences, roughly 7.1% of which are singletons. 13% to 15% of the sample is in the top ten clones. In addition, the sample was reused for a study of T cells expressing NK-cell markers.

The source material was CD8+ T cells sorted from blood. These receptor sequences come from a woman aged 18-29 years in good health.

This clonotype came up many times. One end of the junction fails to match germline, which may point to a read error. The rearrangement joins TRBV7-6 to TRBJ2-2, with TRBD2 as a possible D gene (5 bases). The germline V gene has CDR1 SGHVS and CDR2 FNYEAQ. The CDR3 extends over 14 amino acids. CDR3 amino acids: CASSVAGGFGELFF. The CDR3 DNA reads TGTGCCAGCAGCGTAGCAGGAGGTTTCGGGGAGCTGTTTTTT.

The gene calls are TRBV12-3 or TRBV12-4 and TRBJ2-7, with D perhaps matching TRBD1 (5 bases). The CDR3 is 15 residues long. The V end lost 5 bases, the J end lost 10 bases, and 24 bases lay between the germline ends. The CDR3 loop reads CASSTDRDWGLVQYF. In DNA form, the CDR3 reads TGTGCCAGCAGTACTGATCGAGACTGGGGCCTTGTTCAGTACTTC.